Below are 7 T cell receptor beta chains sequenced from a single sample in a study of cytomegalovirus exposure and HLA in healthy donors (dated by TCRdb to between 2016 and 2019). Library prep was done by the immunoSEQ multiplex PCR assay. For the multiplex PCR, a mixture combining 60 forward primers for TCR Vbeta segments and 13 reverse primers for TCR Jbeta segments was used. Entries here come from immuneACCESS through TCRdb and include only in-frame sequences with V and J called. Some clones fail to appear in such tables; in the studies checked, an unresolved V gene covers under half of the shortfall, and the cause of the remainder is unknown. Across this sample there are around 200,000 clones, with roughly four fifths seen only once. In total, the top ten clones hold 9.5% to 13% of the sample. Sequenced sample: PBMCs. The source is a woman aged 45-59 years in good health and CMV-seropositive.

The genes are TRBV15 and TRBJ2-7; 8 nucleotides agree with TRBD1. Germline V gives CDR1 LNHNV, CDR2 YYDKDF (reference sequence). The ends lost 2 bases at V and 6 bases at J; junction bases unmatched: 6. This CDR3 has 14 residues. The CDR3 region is CATSRQGAPFEQYF. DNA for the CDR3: TGTGCCACCAGCAGACAGGGGGCGCCTTTCGAGCAGTACTTC.

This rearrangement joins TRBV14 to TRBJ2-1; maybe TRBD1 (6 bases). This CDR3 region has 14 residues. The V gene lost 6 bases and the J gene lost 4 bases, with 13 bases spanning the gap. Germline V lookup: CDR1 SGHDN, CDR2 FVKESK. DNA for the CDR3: TGTGCCAGCAGTTCGCAGGGGATTTACAATGAGCAGTTCTTC. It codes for CASSSQGIYNEQFF.

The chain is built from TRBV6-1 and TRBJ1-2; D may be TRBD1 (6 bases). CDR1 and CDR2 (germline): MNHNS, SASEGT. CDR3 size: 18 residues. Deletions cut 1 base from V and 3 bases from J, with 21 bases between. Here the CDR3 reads CASSEVGLGTGYYYGYTF. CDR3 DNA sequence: TGTGCCAGCAGTGAAGTCGGTTTGGGAACAGGGTATTACTATGGCTACACCTTC.

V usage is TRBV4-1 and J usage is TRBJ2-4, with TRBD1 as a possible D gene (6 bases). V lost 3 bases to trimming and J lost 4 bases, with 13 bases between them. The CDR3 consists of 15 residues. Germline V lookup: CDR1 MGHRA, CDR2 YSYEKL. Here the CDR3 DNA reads TGCGCCAGCAGCCACCCTACAGGGCTTAAAAACATTCAGTACTTC. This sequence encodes CASSHPTGLKNIQYF.

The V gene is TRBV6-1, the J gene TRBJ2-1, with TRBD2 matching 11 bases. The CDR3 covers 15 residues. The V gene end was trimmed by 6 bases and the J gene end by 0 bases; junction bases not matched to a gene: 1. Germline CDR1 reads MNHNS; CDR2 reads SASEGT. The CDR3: CASRGLADSYNEQFF. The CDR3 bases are TGTGCCAGCAGGGGACTAGCGGACTCCTACAATGAGCAGTTCTTC.

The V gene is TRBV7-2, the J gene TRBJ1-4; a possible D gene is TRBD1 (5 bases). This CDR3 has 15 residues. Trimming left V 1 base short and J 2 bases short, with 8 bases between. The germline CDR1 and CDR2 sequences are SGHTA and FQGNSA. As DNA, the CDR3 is TGTGCCAGCAGCTTAGGCCCAGGGACTAATGAAAAACTGTTTTTT. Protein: CASSLGPGTNEKLFF.

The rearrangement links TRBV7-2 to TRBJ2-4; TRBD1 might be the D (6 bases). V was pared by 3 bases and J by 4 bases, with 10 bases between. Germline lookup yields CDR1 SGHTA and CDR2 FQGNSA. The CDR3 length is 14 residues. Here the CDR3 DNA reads TGTGCCAGCAGCTTCGGGGACATAAAAAACATTCAGTACTTC. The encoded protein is CASSFGDIKNIQYF. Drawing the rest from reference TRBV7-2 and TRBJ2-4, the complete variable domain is GAGVSQSPSNKVTEKGKDVELRCDPISGHTALYWYRQSLGQGLEFLIYFQGNSAPDKSGLPSDRFSAERTGGSVSTLTIQRTQQEDSAVYLCASSFGDIKNIQYFGAGTRLSVL.